The 17 T cell receptor beta chains reported below all come from one sample, sequenced in a study of cytomegalovirus exposure and HLA in healthy donors. Some clones are missing from TCRdb's copy, which holds only in-frame ones; the method was immunoSEQ multiplex PCR. The repertoire holds 35,000 to 50,000 clones, with under 95% as singletons. Sample: PBMCs. All receptors derive from a woman between 18 and 29 years old in good health and CMV-seronegative.

The rearrangement links TRBV7-9 to TRBJ2-2; possible D gene TRBD1, 6 bases. V lost 2 bases and J lost 6, with 13 bases in between. Germline lookup yields CDR1 SEHNR and CDR2 FQNEAQ (reference sequence). CDR3 length: 15 residues. CDR3 in amino acids: CASSLWSGVPGELFF. CDR3 in DNA: TGTGCCAGCAGCTTATGGTCAGGGGTCCCCGGGGAGCTGTTTTTT.

The chain carries TRBV28 and TRBJ1-2, with D tentatively TRBD1 (5 bases). Germline V gives CDR1 MDHEN, CDR2 SYDVKM. This CDR3 is built from 14 residues. V lost 5 bases and J 4 bases, leaving 14 bases between the germline ends. The CDR3 DNA is TGTGCCAGCAGTCCCCGACAGCAAGTCTATGGCTACACCTTC. Its translation: CASSPRQQVYGYTF.

The CDR3 coding sequence is TGCGCCAGCAGCTTGACAGGGGGACAGAACTATGGCTACACCTTC. Protein: CASSLTGGQNYGYTF. The chain uses TRBV5-1 and TRBJ1-2, with TRBD1 matching 8 bases. This CDR3 has 15 residues. V trimming: 1 base; J trimming: 2 bases; junction bases outside the gene matches: 4. Germline CDR1 reads SGHRS; CDR2 reads YFSETQ.

The chain uses TRBV27 and TRBJ1-1; no clear D gene. Trimming removed 2 bases at V and 1 base at J, with 8 bases between. Germline CDR1 and CDR2: MNHEY and SMNVEV (reference sequence). The CDR3 extends over 14 amino acids. The CDR3 sequence: CASSLIDTNTEAFF. DNA for the CDR3: TGTGCCAGCAGTTTAATAGACACGAACACTGAAGCTTTCTTT.

The chain joins TRBV11-3 to TRBJ2-2; 7 bases map to TRBD1. From germline, CDR1 is SGHNT and CDR2 YENEEA. The CDR3 has 14 amino acids. After removal of 7 bases from V and 7 bases from J, the junction contained 9 bases not matched to a gene. The CDR3 DNA sequence: TGTGCCAGCACCGACAGGGCTGGTGGCGGGGAGCTGTTTTTT. The encoded protein is CASTDRAGGGELFF.

The sample holds a few counts of this clone. The chain uses TRBV2 and TRBJ1-2, with 8 bases aligning to TRBD1. The CDR3 contains 14 residues. From germline, CDR1 is SNHLY and CDR2 FYNNEI. The J segment lost 3 bases and the V segment lost 8 bases, leaving 8 bases of the junction unmatched. The CDR3 DNA reads TGTGCCAGCGATTGGGGACAGGATGACTATGGCTACACCTTC. Protein sequence: CASDWGQDDYGYTF. Full variable domain (missing parts from reference TRBV2 and TRBJ1-2): EPEVTQTPSHQVTQMGQEVILRCVPISNHLYFYWYRQILGQKVEFLVSFYNNEISEKSEIFDDQFSVERPDGSNFTLKIRSTKLEDSAMYFCASDWGQDDYGYTFGSGTRLTVV.

In the case of this clone: The junction does not match germline at one end; this may be a read error. The V gene is TRBV7-2, the J gene TRBJ1-4; 7 bases match TRBD1. Germline V gives CDR1 SGHTA, CDR2 FQGNSA. The CDR3 extends over 13 amino acids. This chain's CDR3 is CASSRDRDDKLFF. The CDR3 coding sequence is TGTGCCAGCAGCCGAGACAGGGATGACAAACTGTTTTTT.

The chain has TRBV28 and TRBJ2-7; 8 nucleotides align to TRBD2. This CDR3 contains 16 residues. V was clipped by 3 bases and J by 0 bases; unmatched bases: 7. Germline V CDR1 and CDR2: MDHEN, SYDVKM. This CDR3 reads CASSFPSGSASYEQYF. The CDR3, as DNA: TGTGCCAGCAGTTTCCCTAGCGGGTCTGCCTCCTACGAGCAGTACTTC.

This chain uses TRBV5-1 with TRBJ2-1; 8 positions agree with TRBD1. This CDR3 has 16 residues. Germline V gene lookup returns CDR1 SGHRS and CDR2 YFSETQ. The junction had 8 bases not matched to a gene; V was cut back by 0 bases and J by 6 bases. The CDR3 loop reads CASSLVPQGAGNEQFF. The DNA of the CDR3 is TGCGCCAGCAGCTTGGTACCCCAGGGGGCTGGCAATGAGCAGTTCTTC.

The chain links TRBV28 to TRBJ1-2, with 10 nucleotides matching TRBD1. Germline values: CDR1 MDHEN, CDR2 SYDVKM. The CDR3 totals 13 residues. J was trimmed by 6 bases and V by 6 bases; bases with no gene match: 4. The CDR3 region is CASRGTGEDGYTF. CDR3 DNA: TGTGCCAGCAGGGGGACAGGGGAGGATGGCTACACCTTC.

The gene calls are TRBV20-1 and TRBJ2-1, with D possibly matching TRBD2 (6 bases). Trimming cost V 4 bases and J 13 bases, with 14 bases left between them. The CDR3 totals 11 residues. The germline V gene encodes CDR1 DFQATT and CDR2 SNEGSKA (reference sequence). CDR3 DNA: TGCAGTGCTACCCCCGGGACTTCACAGTTCTTC. Protein sequence: CSATPGTSQFF.

In regard to this clone: The sample has other DNA sequences that encode this CDR3 too. V is TRBV7-2 and J is TRBJ1-5; 7 bases align to TRBD1. The junction had 5 bases not matched to a gene; V was cut back by 3 bases and J by 3 bases. The CDR3 covers 15 residues. The V gene's germline CDR1 is SGHTA and CDR2 FQGNSA. The CDR3 spells CASSFITGANQPQHF. The CDR3 bases are TGTGCCAGCAGCTTCATTACAGGGGCCAATCAGCCCCAGCATTTT.

The chain links TRBV15 to TRBJ1-2; D perhaps matches TRBD1 (5 bases). Germline CDR1 and CDR2: LNHNV and YYDKDF (reference sequence). This CDR3 comprises 13 residues. V shed 6 bases and J shed 8 bases, with 16 bases lying between them. CDR3 nucleotide sequence: TGTGCCACCAGAGCCAAATCGGGGGTCGGCTACACCTTC. Encoded protein: CATRAKSGVGYTF.

This chain links TRBV4-1 with TRBJ2-7; D is perhaps TRBD2 (5 bases). V was pared by 3 bases and J by 0 bases, with 12 bases between. The CDR3 contains 15 residues. Germline assignment: CDR1 MGHRA and CDR2 YSYEKL. The CDR3 is CASSHLGEGSYEQYF. For the CDR3, the DNA is TGCGCCAGCAGCCATCTGGGAGAGGGCTCCTACGAGCAGTACTTC.

V is TRBV6-5 and J is TRBJ2-3; 8 positions match TRBD1. With 6 bases clipped from V and 6 bases from J, the junction kept 8 bases outside the gene matches. CDR1 MNHEY and CDR2 SVGAGI come from the germline V gene. The CDR3 extends over 14 amino acids. The CDR3 DNA follows: TGTGCCAGCAGCCCTCAGGGGGCTGCGGATACGCAGTATTTT. It is translated as CASSPQGAADTQYF.

The V call is TRBV2, the J call TRBJ1-5, with TRBD1 identical over 7 bases. The length of the CDR3 is 15 residues. Germline CDR1 SNHLY, CDR2 FYNNEI. With V trimmed by 3 bases and J by 5 bases, 7 bases remained unmatched. CDR3 bases: TGTGCCAGCAGTGAGGGGGGACAGCGTCATCAGCCCCAGCATTTT. It translates to CASSEGGQRHQPQHF.

In this sample, this clone turned up a few times. The rearrangement uses TRBV7-9 and TRBJ1-6; 7 bases agree with TRBD1. The CDR3 is made up of 14 amino acids. Germline CDR1 SEHNR, CDR2 FQNEAQ (reference sequence). J was trimmed by 10 bases and V by 5 bases; bases with no gene match: 8. CDR3 sequence reads: CASSPYDRVSPLHF. The CDR3 DNA follows: TGTGCCAGCAGCCCCTACGACAGGGTGTCACCCCTCCACTTT. The complete variable domain, with remaining parts taken from reference TRBV7-9 and TRBJ1-6, reads DTGVSQNPRHKITKRGQNVTFRCDPISEHNRLYWYRQTLGQGPEFLTYFQNEAQLEKSRLLSDRFSAERPKGSFSTLEIQRTEQGDSAMYLCASSPYDRVSPLHFGNGTRLTVT.